The clone carrying this TCR beta chain was recorded a few times. The time point denotes: blood from clinic visit 5 months post-surgery; TSC patient then seizure free. Sequencing was limited to surgery cases with top T cell transcript signatures in brain tissue. The data were taken from a study of brain T cells in children with intractable seizures. CDR1 is SGHVS and CDR2 is FNYEAQ in the germline V gene. CDR3 size: 15 residues. V shed 1 base and J 3 bases; nucleotides not matched to a gene: 0. Some clones are missing from TCRdb's copy, which holds only in-frame ones; the method was immunoSEQ multiplex PCR. Seen here are about 340,000 clones, approximately 93% observed once, and the top ten hold around 5%.

The rearrangement joins TRBV7-6 to TRBJ2-7; TRBD2 agrees at 13 bases. Sequences were derived from peripheral blood, sampled less than 6 months after surgery. The sequence came from a boy in the first two years of life with tuberous sclerosis and intractable seizures. In nucleotides, the CDR3 is TGTGCCAGCAGCTTAGGACTAGCGGGAGGCTACGAGCAGTACTTC. Amino acid sequence: CASSLGLAGGYEQYF.